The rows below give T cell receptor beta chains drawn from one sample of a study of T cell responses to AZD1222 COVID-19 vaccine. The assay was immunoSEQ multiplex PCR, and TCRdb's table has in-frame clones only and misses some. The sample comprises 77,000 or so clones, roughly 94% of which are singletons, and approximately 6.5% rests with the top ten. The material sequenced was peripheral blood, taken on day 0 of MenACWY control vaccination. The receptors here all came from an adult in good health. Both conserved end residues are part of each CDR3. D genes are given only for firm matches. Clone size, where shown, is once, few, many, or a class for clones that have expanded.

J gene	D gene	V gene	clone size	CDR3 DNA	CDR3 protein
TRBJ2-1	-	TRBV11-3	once	TGTGCCAGCAGCCATAGGTACGACTCCTACAATGAGCAGTTCTTC	CASSHRYDSYNEQFF
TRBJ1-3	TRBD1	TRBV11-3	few	TGTGCCAGCAGCCCCGGACAGGGGCCAGGAAACACCATATATTTT	CASSPGQGPGNTIYF
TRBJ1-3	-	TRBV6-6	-	TGTGCCAGCAGCCCGCCCGGTGGAAACACCATATATTTT	CASSPPGGNTIYF
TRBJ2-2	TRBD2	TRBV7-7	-	TGTGCCAGCAGCCCCGGGAGGATCGGGGAGCTGTTTTTT	CASSPGRIGELFF
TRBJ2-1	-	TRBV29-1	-	TGCAGCGTTGCCGCTCGTAACTCCTACAATGAGCAGTTCTTC	CSVAARNSYNEQFF
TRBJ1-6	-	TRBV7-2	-	TGTGCCAGCAGCTTGGGGCAGTTGAATTCACCCCTCCACTTT	CASSLGQLNSPLHF
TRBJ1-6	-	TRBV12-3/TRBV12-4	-	TGTGCCAGTACCGACAGTAATTCACCCCTCCACTTT	CASTDSNSPLHF
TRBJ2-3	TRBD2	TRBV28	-	TGTGCCAGCCCCCCCCTAGCGGGAGGGCGGGGAGATACGCAGTATTTT	CASPPLAGGRGDTQYF
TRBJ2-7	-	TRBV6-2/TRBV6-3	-	TGTGCCAGCAGTTACTCGGGTTCTAGAATGTCCTACGAGCAGTACTTC	CASSYSGSRMSYEQYF
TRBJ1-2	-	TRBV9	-	TGTGCCAGCAGCTTATCAAAACAGGGAGAGTACACCTTC	CASSLSKQGEYTF
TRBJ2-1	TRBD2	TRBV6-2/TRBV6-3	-	TGTGCCAGCAGTTACTCGAAAGCGGGGGGGAATGAGCAGTTCTTC	CASSYSKAGGNEQFF
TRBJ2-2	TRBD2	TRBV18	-	TGTGCCAGCTCACGCCTAGCGGGAGGAAACACCGGGGAGCTGTTTTTT	CASSRLAGGNTGELFF
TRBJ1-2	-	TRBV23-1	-	TGCGCCAGCAGTCAATGGTCACCCGTCACCTATGGCTACACCTTC	CASSQWSPVTYGYTF
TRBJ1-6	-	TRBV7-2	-	TGTGCCAGCAGCACCCGGTTCGATAATTCACCCCTCCACTTT	CASSTRFDNSPLHF
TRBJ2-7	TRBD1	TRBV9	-	TGTGCCAGCAGCGTCCGGGGACAGTCCTACGAGCAGTACTTC	CASSVRGQSYEQYF
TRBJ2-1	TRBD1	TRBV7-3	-	TGTGCCAGCAGCCCCCCGGACAGGGTCGGCTACAATGAGCAGTTCTTC	CASSPPDRVGYNEQFF
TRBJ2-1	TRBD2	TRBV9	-	TGTGCCAGCAGCGTAGTTAGCGGGCTACAGTTCTTC	CASSVVSGLQFF
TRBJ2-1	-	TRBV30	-	TGTGCCTGGAGTGCCAAATCTAATGAGCAGTTCTTC	CAWSAKSNEQFF
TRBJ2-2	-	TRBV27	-	TGTGCCAGCAGTTCCGCGTTGGGCAATACTCAGACCGGGGAGCTGTTTTTT	CASSSALGNTQTGELFF
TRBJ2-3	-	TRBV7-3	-	TGTGCCAGCAGCCTGACTAACCCCACAGATACGCAGTATTTT	CASSLTNPTDTQYF
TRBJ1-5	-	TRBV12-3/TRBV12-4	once	TGTGCCAGCAGCCGGGAGCTAGGTCAGCCCCAGCATTTT	CASSRELGQPQHF